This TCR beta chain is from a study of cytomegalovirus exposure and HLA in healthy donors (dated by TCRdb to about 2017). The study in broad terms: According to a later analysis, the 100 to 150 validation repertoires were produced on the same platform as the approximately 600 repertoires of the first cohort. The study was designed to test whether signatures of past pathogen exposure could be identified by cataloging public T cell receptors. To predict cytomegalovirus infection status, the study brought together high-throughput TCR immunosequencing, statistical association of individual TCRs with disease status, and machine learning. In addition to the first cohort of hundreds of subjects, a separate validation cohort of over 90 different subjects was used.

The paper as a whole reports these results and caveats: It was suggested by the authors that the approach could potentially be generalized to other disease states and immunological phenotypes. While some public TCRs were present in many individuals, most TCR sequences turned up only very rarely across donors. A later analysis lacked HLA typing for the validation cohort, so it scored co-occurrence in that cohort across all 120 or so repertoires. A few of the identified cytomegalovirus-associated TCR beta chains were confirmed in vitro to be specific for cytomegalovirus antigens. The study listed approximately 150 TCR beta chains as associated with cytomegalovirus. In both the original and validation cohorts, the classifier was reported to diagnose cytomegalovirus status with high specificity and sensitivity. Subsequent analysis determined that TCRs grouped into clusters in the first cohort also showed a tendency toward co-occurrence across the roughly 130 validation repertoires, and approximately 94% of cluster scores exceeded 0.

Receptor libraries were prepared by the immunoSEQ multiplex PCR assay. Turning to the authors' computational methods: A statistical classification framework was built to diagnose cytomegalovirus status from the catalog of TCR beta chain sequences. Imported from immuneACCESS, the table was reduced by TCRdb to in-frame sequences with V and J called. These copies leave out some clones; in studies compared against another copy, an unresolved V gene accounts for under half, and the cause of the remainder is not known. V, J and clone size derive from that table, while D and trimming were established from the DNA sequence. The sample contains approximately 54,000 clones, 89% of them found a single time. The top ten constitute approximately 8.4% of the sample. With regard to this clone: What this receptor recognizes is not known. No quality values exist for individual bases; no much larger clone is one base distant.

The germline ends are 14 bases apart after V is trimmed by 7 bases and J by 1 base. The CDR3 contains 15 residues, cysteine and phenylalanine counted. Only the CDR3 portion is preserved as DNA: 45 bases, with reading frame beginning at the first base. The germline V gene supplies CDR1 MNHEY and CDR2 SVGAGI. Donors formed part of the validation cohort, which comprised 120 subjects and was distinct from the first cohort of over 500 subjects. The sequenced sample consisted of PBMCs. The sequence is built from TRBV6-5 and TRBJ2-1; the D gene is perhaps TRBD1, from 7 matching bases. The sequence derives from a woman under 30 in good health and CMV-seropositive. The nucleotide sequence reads TGTGCCAGCAATCCCAGGGGGGTATCCTACAATGAGCAGTTCTTC. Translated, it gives CASNPRGVSYNEQFF.